This T cell receptor beta chain was obtained from a study of identical twins. Germline trimming cut 8 bases from V and 8 bases from J; bases unmatched to any gene: 7. The CDR3 is 13 amino acids. Germline CDR1 MDHEN, CDR2 SYDVKM. MiXCR, applied by TCRdb to the 5' RACE reads, yields one record per CDR3 protein. This table has hundreds of thousands of distinct CDR3 sequences, about 9.4% appearing once. This sample was also put to use in a study of yellow fever vaccine responses in identical twins.

V gene TRBV28 combines with J gene TRBJ1-2; TRBD1 matches 11 bases. The specimen sequenced was PBMCs. This TCR came from a woman between 18 and 29 years old in good health. CDR3 sequence: CASGFRTGGGYTF. The CDR3 nucleotides read TGTGCCAGCGGATTTCGGACAGGGGGCGGCTACACCTTC.